The present TCR beta chain was sequenced within a study of cytomegalovirus exposure and HLA in healthy donors. Study-level information: Within an early data release were about 85 million unique TCRs drawn from HLA-typed donors.

Of note for this clone: Its antigen is not known.

Findings and limits, study-wide: It emerged from a later analysis that several of the most significant clusters appeared to be linked to common viral pathogens. In a later analysis, HLA-associated TCR beta chains were more clonally expanded than equally common others. A prior analysis recorded that most TCR beta V segments were productive about 90% or about 30% of the time.

Amplification used 60 Vbeta primers and 13 Jbeta primers. Sequencing was performed with immunoSEQ multiplex PCR; in TCRdb, only in-frame clones are kept and a portion is missing. Here the sample spans under 200,000 clones, approximately 85% being singletons. V was trimmed by 2 bases and J by 0 bases, leaving 8 bases between them. The CDR3 is 16 residues long. Germline V gene data show CDR1 as LGHNA and CDR2 as YSLEER. Sequences were obtained from PBMCs. The receptor's source is a man aged 30 to 39 in good health and CMV-seropositive. The rearrangement uses TRBV4-3 and TRBJ2-6; the D gene is possibly TRBD1 (6 bases). The CDR3 spells CASSQNRDSGANVLTF. The CDR3 DNA reads as TGCGCCAGCAGCCAAAACAGGGACTCTGGGGCCAACGTCCTGACTTTC.